The 6 T cell receptor beta chains reported below all come from one sample, sequenced in a study of blood T cells in healthy people across ages. Through a sample-barcoded 5' primer and a J-beta primer mix, a second PCR was run for roughly 6 to 11 cycles. TCRdb used MiXCR to reprocess the 5' RACE reads, holding one entry per CDR3 protein. The sample has fewer than 650,000 distinct CDR3 sequences; roughly a quarter are singletons. This same sample was also part of a study on T cells of mothers and their children.

The specimen was blood. These receptors all stem from a boy younger than 10 in good health.

This clonotype occurred many times. The junction differs from germline at one of its ends, possibly a read error. The gene calls are TRBV6-5 and TRBJ2-5; tentatively, D is TRBD1 or TRBD2 (7 bases each). Germline V lookup: CDR1 MNHEY, CDR2 SVGAGI. The CDR3 loop spans 14 amino acids. The CDR3 nucleotides are TGCGCCAGCAGCTATTCCAGGGGGGGGGAGACCCAGTACTTC. The encoded protein is CASSYSRGGETQYF.

This clonotype has only a few counts. This chain connects TRBV7-9 to TRBJ2-7; TRBD1 matches at 7 bases. The V gene's germline CDR1 is SEHNR and CDR2 FQNEAQ (reference sequence). This CDR3 comprises 12 residues. The V gene end was trimmed by 5 bases and the J gene end by 6 bases; junction bases not matched to a gene: 4. The CDR3 spells CASSPTGAEQYF. CDR3 nucleotides: TGTGCCAGCAGCCCTACAGGGGCCGAGCAGTACTTC. Full variable domain (rest looked up from reference TRBV7-9 and TRBJ2-7): DTGVSQNPRHKITKRGQNVTFRCDPISEHNRLYWYRQTLGQGPEFLTYFQNEAQLEKSRLLSDRFSAERPKGSFSTLEIQRTEQGDSAMYLCASSPTGAEQYFGPGTRLTVT.

There are a few counts of this clonotype. The V and J genes are TRBV7-2 and TRBJ2-1; D is unresolved. Trimming shortened V by 2 bases and J by 5 bases, and 10 bases separated the two germline ends. The CDR3 spans 14 residues. CDR1 is SGHTA and CDR2 is FQGNSA in the germline V gene. The CDR3 protein is CASSLMDRNNEQFF. The CDR3 DNA sequence: TGTGCCAGCAGCTTAATGGACCGCAACAATGAGCAGTTCTTC.

This clonotype was observed many times. The chain joins TRBV24-1 to TRBJ2-1; TRBD2 agrees at 10 bases. V dropped 6 bases and J dropped 3; count of bases not matched to a gene: 7. The CDR3 spans 16 residues. CDR1 is KGHDR and CDR2 is SFDVKD in the germline V gene. In DNA form, the CDR3 reads TGTGCCACCAGTCCCGGGACTAGCGACTACTACAATGAGCAGTTCTTC. As protein: CATSPGTSDYYNEQFF.

As concerns this clonotype: A read error is possible here, since a much larger clone lies one base away. The CDR3 bases are TGTGTCAGCAGTTTAGTGGGGGGTAATGAAAAACTGTTTTTT. It encodes CVSSLVGGNEKLFF. The gene calls are TRBV28 and TRBJ1-4; tentatively, D is TRBD1 (5 bases). The CDR3 is 14 amino acids. Germline lookup yields CDR1 MDHEN and CDR2 SYDVKM. Complete variable domain (other parts from reference TRBV28 and TRBJ1-4): DVKVTQSSRYLVKRTGEKVFLECVQDMDHENMFWYRQDPGLGLRLIYFSYDVKMKEKGDIPEGYSVSREKKERFSLILESASTNQTSMYLCVSSLVGGNEKLFFGSGTQLSVL.

The rearrangement links TRBV3-1 to TRBJ1-5; no definite D call. V was cut by 0 bases and J by 4 bases, with 4 bases left in between. The length of the CDR3 is 13 residues. From germline, CDR1 is LGHDT and CDR2 YNNKEL (reference sequence). The CDR3 loop is CASSQDPNQPQHF. The CDR3, as DNA: TGTGCCAGCAGCCAAGATCCGAATCAGCCCCAGCATTTT.